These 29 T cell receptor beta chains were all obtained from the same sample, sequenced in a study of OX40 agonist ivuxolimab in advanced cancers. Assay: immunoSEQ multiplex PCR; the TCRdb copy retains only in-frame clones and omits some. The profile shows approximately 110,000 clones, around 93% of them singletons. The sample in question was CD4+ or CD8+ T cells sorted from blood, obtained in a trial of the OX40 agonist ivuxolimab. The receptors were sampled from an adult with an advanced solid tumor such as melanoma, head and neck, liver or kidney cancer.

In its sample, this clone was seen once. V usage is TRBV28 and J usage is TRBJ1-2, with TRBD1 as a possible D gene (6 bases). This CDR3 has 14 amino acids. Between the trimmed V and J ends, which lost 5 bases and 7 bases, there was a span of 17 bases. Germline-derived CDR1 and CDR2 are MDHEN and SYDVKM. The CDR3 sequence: CASSQQGGDFGYTF. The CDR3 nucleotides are TGTGCCAGCAGTCAACAGGGTGGGGATTTTGGCTACACCTTC.

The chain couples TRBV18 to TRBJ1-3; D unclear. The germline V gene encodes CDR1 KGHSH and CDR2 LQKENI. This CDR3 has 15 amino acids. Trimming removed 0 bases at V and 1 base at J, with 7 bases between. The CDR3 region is CASSPPQVSGNTIYF. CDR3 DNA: TGTGCCAGCTCACCACCCCAGGTTTCTGGAAACACCATATATTTT. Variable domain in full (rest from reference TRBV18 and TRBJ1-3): NAGVMQNPRHLVRRRGQEARLRCSPMKGHSHVYWYRQLPEEGLKFMVYLQKENIIDESGMPKERFSAEFPKEGPSILRIQQVVRGDSAAYFCASSPPQVSGNTIYFGEGSWLTVV.

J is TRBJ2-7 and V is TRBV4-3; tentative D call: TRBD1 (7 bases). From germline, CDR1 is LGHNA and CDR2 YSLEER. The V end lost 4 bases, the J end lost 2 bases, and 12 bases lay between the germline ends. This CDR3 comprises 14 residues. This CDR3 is CASSLADRPYEQYF. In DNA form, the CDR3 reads TGCGCCAGCAGCCTAGCGGACAGGCCCTACGAGCAGTACTTC.

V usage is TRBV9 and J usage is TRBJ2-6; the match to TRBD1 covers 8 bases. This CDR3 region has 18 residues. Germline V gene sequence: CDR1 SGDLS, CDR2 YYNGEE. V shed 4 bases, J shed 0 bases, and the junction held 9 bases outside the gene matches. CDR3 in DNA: TGTGCCAGCAGCCCCATGACAGGGGCCATCTCTGGGGCCAACGTCCTGACTTTC. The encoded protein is CASSPMTGAISGANVLTF.

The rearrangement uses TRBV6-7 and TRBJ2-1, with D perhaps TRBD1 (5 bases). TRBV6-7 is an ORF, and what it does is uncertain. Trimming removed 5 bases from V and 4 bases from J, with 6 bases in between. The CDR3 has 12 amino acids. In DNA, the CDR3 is TGTGCCAGCAGTCGACAGTACAATGAGCAGTTCTTC. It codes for CASSRQYNEQFF.

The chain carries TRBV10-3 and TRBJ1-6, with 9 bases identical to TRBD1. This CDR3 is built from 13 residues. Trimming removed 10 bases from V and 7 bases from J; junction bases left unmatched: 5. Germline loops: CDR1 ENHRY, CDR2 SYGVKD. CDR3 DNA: TGTGCCACCCGACAGGGGGACAATTCACCCCTCCACTTT. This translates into CATRQGDNSPLHF.

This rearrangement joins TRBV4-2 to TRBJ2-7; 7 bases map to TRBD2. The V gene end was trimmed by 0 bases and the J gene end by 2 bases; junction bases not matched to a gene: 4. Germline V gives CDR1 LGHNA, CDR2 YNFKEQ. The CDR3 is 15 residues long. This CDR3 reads CASSQESSGTYEQYF. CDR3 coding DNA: TGTGCCAGCAGCCAAGAGTCTAGCGGAACCTACGAGCAGTACTTC.

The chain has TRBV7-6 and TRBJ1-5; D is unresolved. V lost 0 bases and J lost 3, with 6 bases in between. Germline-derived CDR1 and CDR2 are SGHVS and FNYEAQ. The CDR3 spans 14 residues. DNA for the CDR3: TGTGCCAGCAGCTTAGCAGGGTTCAATCAGCCCCAGCATTTT. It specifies CASSLAGFNQPQHF.

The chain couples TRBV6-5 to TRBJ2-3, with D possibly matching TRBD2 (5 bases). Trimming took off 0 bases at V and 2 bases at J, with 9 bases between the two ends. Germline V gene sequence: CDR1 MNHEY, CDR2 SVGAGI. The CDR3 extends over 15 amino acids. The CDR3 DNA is TGTGCCAGCAGTTACTCTTCTAGCATCACAGATACGCAGTATTTT. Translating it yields CASSYSSSITDTQYF.

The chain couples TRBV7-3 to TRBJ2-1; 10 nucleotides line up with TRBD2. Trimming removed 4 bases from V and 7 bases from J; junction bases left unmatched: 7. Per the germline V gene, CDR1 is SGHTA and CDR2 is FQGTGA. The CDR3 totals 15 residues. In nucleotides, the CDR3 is TGTGCCAGCAGCTCTAGCGGGAGTGGTTTGAATGAGCAGTTCTTC. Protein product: CASSSSGSGLNEQFF.

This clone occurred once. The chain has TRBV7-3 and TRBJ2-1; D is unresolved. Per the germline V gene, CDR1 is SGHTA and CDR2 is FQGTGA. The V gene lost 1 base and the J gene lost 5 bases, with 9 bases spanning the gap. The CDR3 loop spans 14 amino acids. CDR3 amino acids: CASSLMVSHNEQFF. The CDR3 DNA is TGTGCCAGCAGCTTAATGGTTTCGCACAATGAGCAGTTCTTC.

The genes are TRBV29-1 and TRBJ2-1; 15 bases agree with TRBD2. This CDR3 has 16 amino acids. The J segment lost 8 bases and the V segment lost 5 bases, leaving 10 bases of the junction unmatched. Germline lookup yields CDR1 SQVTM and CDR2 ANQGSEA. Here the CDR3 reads CSVSPGLAGGQDEQFF. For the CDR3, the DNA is TGCAGCGTTTCCCCGGGACTAGCGGGAGGTCAGGATGAGCAGTTCTTC.

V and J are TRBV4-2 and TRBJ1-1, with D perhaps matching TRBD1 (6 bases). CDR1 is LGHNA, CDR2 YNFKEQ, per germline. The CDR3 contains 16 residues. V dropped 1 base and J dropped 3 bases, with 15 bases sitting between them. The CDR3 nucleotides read TGTGCCAGCAGCCAAGTCGGAAATGCAGGGGACACTGAAGCTTTCTTT. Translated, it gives CASSQVGNAGDTEAFF.

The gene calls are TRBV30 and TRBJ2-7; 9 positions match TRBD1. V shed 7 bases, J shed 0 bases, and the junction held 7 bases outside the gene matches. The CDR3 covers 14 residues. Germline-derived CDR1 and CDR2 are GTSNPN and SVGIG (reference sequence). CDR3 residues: CALGQGFFSYEQYF. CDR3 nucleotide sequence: TGTGCCTTGGGACAGGGTTTTTTCTCCTACGAGCAGTACTTC.

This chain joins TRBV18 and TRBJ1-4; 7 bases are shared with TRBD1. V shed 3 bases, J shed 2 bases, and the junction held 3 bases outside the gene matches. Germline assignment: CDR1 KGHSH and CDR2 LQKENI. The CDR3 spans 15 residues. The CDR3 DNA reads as TGTGCCAGCTCACCTCCGGGACAGACTAATGAAAAACTGTTTTTT. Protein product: CASSPPGQTNEKLFF. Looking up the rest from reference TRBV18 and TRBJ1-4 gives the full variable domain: NAGVMQNPRHLVRRRGQEARLRCSPMKGHSHVYWYRQLPEEGLKFMVYLQKENIIDESGMPKERFSAEFPKEGPSILRIQQVVRGDSAAYFCASSPPGQTNEKLFFGSGTQLSVL.

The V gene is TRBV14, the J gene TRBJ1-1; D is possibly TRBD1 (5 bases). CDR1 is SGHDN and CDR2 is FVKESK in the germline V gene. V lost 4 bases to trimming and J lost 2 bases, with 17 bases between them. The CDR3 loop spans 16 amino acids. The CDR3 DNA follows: TGTGCCAGCAGCCCTCACCTGGGGCAGGTCAACACTGAAGCTTTCTTT. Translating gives CASSPHLGQVNTEAFF.

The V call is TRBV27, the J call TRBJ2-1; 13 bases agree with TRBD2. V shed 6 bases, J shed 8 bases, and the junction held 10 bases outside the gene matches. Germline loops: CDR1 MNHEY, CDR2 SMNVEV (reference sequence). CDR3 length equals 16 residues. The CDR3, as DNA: TGTGCCAGCAGGTTACTAGCGGGAGGGCCATATGATGAGCAGTTCTTC. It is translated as CASRLLAGGPYDEQFF.

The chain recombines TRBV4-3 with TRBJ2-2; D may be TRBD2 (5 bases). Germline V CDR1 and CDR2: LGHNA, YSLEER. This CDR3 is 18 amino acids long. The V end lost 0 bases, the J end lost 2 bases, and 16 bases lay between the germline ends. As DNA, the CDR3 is TGCGCCAGCAGCCAAGATCGTCCGGGGAAGGGAAACACCGGGGAGCTGTTTTTT. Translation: CASSQDRPGKGNTGELFF.

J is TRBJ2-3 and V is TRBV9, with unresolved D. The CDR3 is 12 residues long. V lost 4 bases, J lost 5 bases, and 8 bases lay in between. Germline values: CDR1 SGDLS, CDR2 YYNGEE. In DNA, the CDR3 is TGTGCCAGCAGCAGGTCGGTAGATACGCAGTATTTT. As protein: CASSRSVDTQYF.

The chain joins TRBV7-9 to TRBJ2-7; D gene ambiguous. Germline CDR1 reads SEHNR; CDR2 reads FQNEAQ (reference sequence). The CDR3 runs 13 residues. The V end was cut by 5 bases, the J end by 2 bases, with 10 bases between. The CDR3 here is CASSATPPYEQYF. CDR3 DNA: TGTGCCAGCAGCGCGACGCCTCCCTACGAGCAGTACTTC.

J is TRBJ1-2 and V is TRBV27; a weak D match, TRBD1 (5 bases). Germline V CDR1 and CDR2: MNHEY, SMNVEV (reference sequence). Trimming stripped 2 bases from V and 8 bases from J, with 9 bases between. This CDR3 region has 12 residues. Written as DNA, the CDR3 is TGTGCCAGCAGTTTAGGGGGACGAGGCTACACCTTC. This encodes CASSLGGRGYTF.

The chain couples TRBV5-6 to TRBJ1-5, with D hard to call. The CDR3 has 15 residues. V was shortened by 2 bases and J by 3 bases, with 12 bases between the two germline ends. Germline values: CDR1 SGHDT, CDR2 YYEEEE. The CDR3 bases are TGTGCCAGCAGCTTTTTCGGGCAGAACAATCAGCCCCAGCATTTT. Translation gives CASSFFGQNNQPQHF.

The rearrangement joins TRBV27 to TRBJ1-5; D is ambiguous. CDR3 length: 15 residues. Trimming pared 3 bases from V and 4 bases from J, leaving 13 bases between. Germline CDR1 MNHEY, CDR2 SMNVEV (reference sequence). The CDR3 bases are TGTGCCAGCAGTTTCGGGCCCGCGGGGAATCAGCCCCAGCATTTT. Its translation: CASSFGPAGNQPQHF.

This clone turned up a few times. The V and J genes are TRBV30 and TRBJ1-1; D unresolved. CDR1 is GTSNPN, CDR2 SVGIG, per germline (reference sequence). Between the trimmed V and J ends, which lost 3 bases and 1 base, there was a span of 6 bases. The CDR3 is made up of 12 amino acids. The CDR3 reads CAWRPGNTEAFF. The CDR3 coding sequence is TGTGCCTGGAGGCCAGGGAACACTGAAGCTTTCTTT.

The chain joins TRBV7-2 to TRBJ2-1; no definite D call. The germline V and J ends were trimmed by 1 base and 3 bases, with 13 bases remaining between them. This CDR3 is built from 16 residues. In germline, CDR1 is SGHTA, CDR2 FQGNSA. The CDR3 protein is CASSLGHTTYYNEQFF. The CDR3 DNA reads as TGTGCCAGCAGCTTAGGTCACACTACGTACTACAATGAGCAGTTCTTC. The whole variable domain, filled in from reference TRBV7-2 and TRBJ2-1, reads GAGVSQSPSNKVTEKGKDVELRCDPISGHTALYWYRQSLGQGLEFLIYFQGNSAPDKSGLPSDRFSAERTGGSVSTLTIQRTQQEDSAVYLCASSLGHTTYYNEQFFGPGTRLTVL.

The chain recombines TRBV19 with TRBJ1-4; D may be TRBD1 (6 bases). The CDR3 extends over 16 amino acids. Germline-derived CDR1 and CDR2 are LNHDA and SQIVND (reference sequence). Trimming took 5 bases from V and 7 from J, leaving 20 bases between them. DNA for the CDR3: TGTGCCAGTAGTTATTGGATTGGGGGCGCGTTTGAAAAACTGTTTTTT. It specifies CASSYWIGGAFEKLFF.

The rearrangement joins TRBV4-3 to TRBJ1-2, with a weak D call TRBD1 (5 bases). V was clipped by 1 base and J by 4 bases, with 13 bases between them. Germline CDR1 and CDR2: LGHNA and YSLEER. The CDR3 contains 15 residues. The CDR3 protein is CASSQVMTELYGYTF. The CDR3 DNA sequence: TGCGCCAGCAGCCAAGTCATGACAGAGCTCTATGGCTACACCTTC.

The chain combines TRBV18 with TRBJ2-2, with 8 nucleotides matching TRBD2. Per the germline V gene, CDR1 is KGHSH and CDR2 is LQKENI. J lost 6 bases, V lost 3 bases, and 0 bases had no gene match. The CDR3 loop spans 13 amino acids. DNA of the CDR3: TGTGCCAGCTCACCGGGACTAGCCGGGGAGCTGTTTTTT. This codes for CASSPGLAGELFF.

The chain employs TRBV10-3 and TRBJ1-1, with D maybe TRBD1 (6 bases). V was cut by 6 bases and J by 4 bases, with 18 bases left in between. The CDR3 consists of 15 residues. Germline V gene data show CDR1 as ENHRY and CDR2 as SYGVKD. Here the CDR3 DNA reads TGTGCCATCAGAGTGACCCCTCAGGGGAGCACTGAAGCTTTCTTT. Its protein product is CAIRVTPQGSTEAFF.